Given below is one TCR beta chain in context. Germline assignment: CDR1 SGHRS and CDR2 YFSETQ. The CDR3 loop spans 16 amino acids. V gave up 4 bases and J gave up 3 bases; unmatched junction bases: 8. The data stem from a study of blood T cell repertoires in COVID-19. Whole-study context: Material from acute and convalescent COVID-19 was sourced from the United States, Italy and Spain. PBMCs, B-cell-depleted T cells, or T cells provided the cDNA or gDNA that made up the material.

In the authors' methods: By means of reference gene primer amplification, nucleated cell counts were estimated. Measured with immunoSEQ multiplex PCR; TCRdb has only the in-frame clones, and not every one. For V, J and clone size, that table is used; D and trimming come from the DNA. The table shows roughly 230,000 clones, with roughly 91% occurring only once. Recruited during active infection, patients (from Seattle) were subsequently followed longitudinally. The J gene is TRBJ1-1, the V gene TRBV5-1; TRBD1 agrees at 11 bases. This clonotype was obtained from a man aged 25-45 years with COVID-19, enrolled during active disease. The sample comprised peripheral blood. The CDR3 loop is CASSQGTGGGYTEAFF. The CDR3 region has the DNA TGCGCCAGCAGCCAAGGGACAGGGGGTGGGTACACTGAAGCTTTCTTT.